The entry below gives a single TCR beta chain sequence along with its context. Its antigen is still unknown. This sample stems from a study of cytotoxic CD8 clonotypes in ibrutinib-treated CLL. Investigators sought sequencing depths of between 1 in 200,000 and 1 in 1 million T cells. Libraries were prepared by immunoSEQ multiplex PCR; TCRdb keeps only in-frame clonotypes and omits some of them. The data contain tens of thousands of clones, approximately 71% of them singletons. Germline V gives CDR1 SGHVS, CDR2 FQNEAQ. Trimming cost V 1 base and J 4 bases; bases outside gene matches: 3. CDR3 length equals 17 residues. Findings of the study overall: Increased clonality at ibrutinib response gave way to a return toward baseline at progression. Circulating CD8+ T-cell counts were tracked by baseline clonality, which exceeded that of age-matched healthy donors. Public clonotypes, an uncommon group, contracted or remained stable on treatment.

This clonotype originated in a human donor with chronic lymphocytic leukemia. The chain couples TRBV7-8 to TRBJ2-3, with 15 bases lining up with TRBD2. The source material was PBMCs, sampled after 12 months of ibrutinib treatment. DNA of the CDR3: TGTGCCAGCAGCTTAGTGGGACTAGCGGGAGGAGCAGATACGCAGTATTTT. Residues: CASSLVGLAGGADTQYF.